The rows below give T cell receptor beta chains drawn from one sample of a study of blood T cell repertoires in COVID-19. TCRdb's copy holds only in-frame clones and misses some; the assay was immunoSEQ multiplex PCR. This table has roughly 200,000 clones, about nine tenths appearing once. The specimen was peripheral blood. All receptors derive from a man aged 35 to 55 with acute or convalescent COVID-19. The CDR3 runs from the conserved cysteine through the conserved F or W. A D gene is named only where the DNA matches it firmly. A clone size is listed for some rows: how often the clone was seen (once, few, many), or a class if it is expanded.

clone size	CDR3 length	V gene	D gene	J gene	CDR3 protein	CDR3 DNA
.	15	TRBV20-1	.	TRBJ2-5	CSASSDTDNEKTQYF	TGCAGTGCTAGTTCGGACACGGACAACGAAAAGACCCAGTACTTC
.	15	TRBV11-2	.	TRBJ2-3	CASSLGLVAADTQYF	TGTGCCAGCAGCTTAGGGTTGGTAGCGGCAGATACGCAGTATTTT
.	15	TRBV6-5	.	TRBJ2-5	CASSYVPGEWETQYF	TGTGCCAGCAGTTACGTTCCGGGGGAGTGGGAGACCCAGTACTTC
.	15	TRBV28	TRBD2	TRBJ2-1	CASSQPSGGANEQFF	TGTGCCAGCAGTCAGCCTAGCGGGGGGGCCAATGAGCAGTTCTTC
.	14	TRBV30	.	TRBJ2-2	CAWSSRTSTGELFF	TGTGCCTGGAGTTCTCGTACAAGTACCGGGGAGCTGTTTTTT
.	14	TRBV14	.	TRBJ1-1	CASSQIDRNTEAFF	TGTGCCAGCAGCCAAATCGACAGGAACACTGAAGCTTTCTTT
.	15	TRBV28	.	TRBJ1-5	CASSQTGGRGQPQHF	TGTGCCAGCAGCCAAACGGGGGGGCGCGGTCAGCCCCAGCATTTT
.	15	TRBV3-1/TRBV3-2	.	TRBJ1-1	CASSPYTREGTEAFF	TGTGCCAGCAGCCCGTATACCAGGGAAGGCACTGAAGCTTTCTTT
.	14	TRBV5-4	.	TRBJ1-5	CASSLRGNNQPQHF	TGTGCCAGCAGCTTGAGGGGGAATAATCAGCCCCAGCATTTT
once	17	TRBV5-4	TRBD2	TRBJ2-3	CASSPGLAGVITDTQYF	TGTGCCAGCAGCCCGGGACTAGCGGGGGTTATCACAGATACGCAGTATTTT